Listed here is a single TCR beta chain. This receptor's antigen is unknown. The input lacks base qualities; no much larger clone sits a single base away. Ficoll-Paque density gradient centrifugation was the method used to isolate PBMCs. This specimen belongs to a study of T-cell memory formation after mild COVID-19 (TCRdb year 2021). Some background on the complete study: Most TCR sequence clusters were specific to one of the two donors. The cohort was made up of two young adult volunteers, one female and one male, who were previously healthy. In a couple of donors, T-cell clones that expanded and contracted after mild COVID-19 were tracked by sequencing TCRalpha and TCRbeta repertoires over time. Study-wide findings and limitations: Clones that contracted from day 15 to 85 showed balanced CD4/CD8 phenotypes, whereas a second wave of clones that expanded from day 15 to 37 leaned towards CD4+. The detection of some responding clones in pre-infection memory suggests that pre-existing cross-reactive memory T cells joined the SARS-CoV-2 response. Contracting CD4+ clones were located mainly in the CM and EM memory subsets, whereas CD8+ clones were found to be enriched in EMRA. The study covered only a couple of mild cases, and larger cohorts including severe cases with pre-infection samples were considered necessary. SARS-CoV-2 specificity was not confirmed for the second-wave clones peaking on day 37.

At the junction V is shortened by 2 bases and J by 7 bases; bases outside the gene matches: 4. CDR1 and CDR2 (SNHLY, FYNNEI) derive from the germline V gene. The CDR3 sequence holds 14 residues, the cysteine and phenylalanine included. Only the CDR3 part of the read is kept: 42 bases, read in frame from the first base. TCRdb lists the instrument as Illumina NovaSeq 6000. Using 5'RACE with constant-segment primers, TCRalpha and TCRbeta cDNA libraries were constructed, with sample barcodes and unique molecular identifiers added in the process. Trizol reagent was used to extract RNA from every sample. Amplification of the libraries took two PCR steps, and the second step added a second sample barcode plus Illumina TruSeq adapters. Sequencing of libraries was performed on an Illumina NovaSeq with 2 x 150 bp paired-end reads. As for how the authors treated the data: The reads were demultiplexed and collapsed into UMI-guided consensus sequences using migec v1.2.7. Using mixcr v2.1.11, the UMI consensuses were aligned to TRA and TRB V and J templates and assembled into clonotypes. Expanded or contracted clonotypes were those called significant by both edgeR and NoisET, with noise models trained on biological replicates. For edgeR calls, the thresholds were a false discovery rate-adjusted p below 0.01 and a log2 fold-change of 1. As an exploratory analysis of dynamics, max-normalized trajectories of the 1000 most abundant clonotypes were examined by PCA with hierarchical clustering. Each responding clone was given a CD4 or CD8 phenotype based on the CD4+ and CD8+ repertoires, which had been sequenced separately. The public reads were run again by TCRdb, first through fastp at Q25 and then through MiXCR, and only productive beta chains were kept. Every CDR3 protein is listed once, alongside the most common genes and DNA of its rows. Here the V and J calls rest on TCRdb's processing, not on the authors' analysis. The table for this sample lists 150,000 to 200,000 distinct CDR3 sequences; around 10% of them were counted only once. Roughly 3.8% of the sample lies in the top ten.

The TCR was taken from a man between 18 and 29 years old who had mild COVID-19 (a few samples of this study predate the infection). The sample titles of this study are shuffled in the database, so cell type and time point are left out; the donor was told from shared clones. The chain links TRBV2 with TRBJ1-5; 8 nucleotides in the junction match TRBD1. The specimen was PBMCs or a T cell subset sorted from them (not recorded which). The CDR3 sequence is CASSENRGEQPQHF. The DNA reads as follows: TGTGCCAGCAGTGAAAACAGGGGGGAACAGCCCCAGCATTTT.